Shown below are 14 T cell receptor beta chains from a single sample sequenced in a study of early T cells in non-severe SARS-CoV-2 infection. TCRdb re-called the 5' RACE reads with MiXCR, one entry per CDR3 protein. The profile shows approximately 32,000 distinct CDR3 sequences, about 3.9% of them singletons. The sequenced sample was whole blood. The source of these receptors is an adult who was a healthcare worker with PCR-confirmed SARS-CoV-2 infection or an uninfected control (not recorded which).

There are many counts of this clonotype. The chain combines TRBV5-1 with TRBJ2-7; D is unclear. Germline assignment: CDR1 SGHRS and CDR2 YFSETQ. V lost 4 bases and J 0 bases, leaving 14 bases between the germline ends. The CDR3 contains 15 residues. CDR3 residues: CASSRASLLSYEQYF. CDR3 DNA sequence: TGCGCCAGCAGCCGCGCTTCATTACTCTCCTACGAGCAGTACTTC.

Ten or more counts support this clonotype. This sequence joins TRBV24-1 and TRBJ2-7, with D perhaps matching TRBD1 or TRBD2 (7 bases each). Germline lookup yields CDR1 KGHDR and CDR2 SFDVKD. This CDR3 has 14 residues. Trimming removed 9 bases from V and 6 bases from J, with 20 bases in between. In DNA form, the CDR3 reads TGTGCCACCTCTGGGAGGGACAGATCAGGCGAGCAGTACTTC. This encodes CATSGRDRSGEQYF.

This clonotype was recorded many times. A much larger clone is a single base away; this may be a read error. V is TRBV12-3 or TRBV12-4 and J is TRBJ2-2; 9 bases fit TRBD2. Germline trimming cut 4 bases from V and 4 bases from J; bases unmatched to any gene: 7. The CDR3 extends over 16 amino acids. The CDR3 spells CASSWMAGGPTGELFF. CDR3 in DNA: TGTGCCAGCAGTTGGATGGCGGGAGGGCCCACCGGGGAGCTGTTTTTT.

In this sample, this clonotype turned up many times. The chain carries TRBV7-6 and TRBJ2-7; TRBD2 agrees at 8 bases. From germline, CDR1 is SGHVS and CDR2 FNYEAQ. This CDR3 is built from 15 residues. Trimming cost V 4 bases and J 1 base; bases outside gene matches: 6. DNA for the CDR3: TGTGCCAGCAGCTCGGGAGTAGCGGGGTCCTACGAGCAGTACTTC. Translating it yields CASSSGVAGSYEQYF.

Ten or more counts support this clonotype. The chain employs TRBV29-1 and TRBJ2-3, with 7 nucleotides matching TRBD1. J lost 10 bases, V lost 1 base, and 14 bases had no gene match. Germline V lookup: CDR1 SQVTM, CDR2 ANQGSEA. This CDR3 comprises 15 residues. Here the CDR3 DNA reads TGCAGCGTTGAAGTGGCCTATGACAGGGTCCAGTCGCAGTATTTT. Translation gives CSVEVAYDRVQSQYF.

This clonotype is medium-sized. The chain joins TRBV4-3 to TRBJ2-5, with D hard to call. The CDR3 consists of 12 residues. Per the germline V gene, CDR1 is LGHNA and CDR2 is YSLEER. V was pared by 5 bases and J by 6 bases, with 10 bases between. Written as DNA, the CDR3 is TGCGCCAGCAGCAACTCTCGGCAGACCCAGTACTTC. This gives the protein CASSNSRQTQYF.

The sample holds many counts of this clonotype. V and J are TRBV6-1 and TRBJ2-1; perhaps TRBD2 as D (6 bases). The length of the CDR3 is 15 residues. Germline values: CDR1 MNHNS, CDR2 SASEGT. The V end was cut by 8 bases, the J end by 0 bases, with 14 bases between. This CDR3 reads CASGGERSSYNEQFF. CDR3 in DNA: TGTGCCAGCGGCGGGGAGCGGAGCTCCTACAATGAGCAGTTCTTC.

Of note for this clonotype: A much larger clone is a single base away; this may be a read error. The chain joins TRBV7-9 to TRBJ1-2; unclear D gene. Germline assignment: CDR1 SEHNR and CDR2 FQNEAQ (reference sequence). The CDR3 consists of 13 residues. CDR3 in DNA: TGTGTCAGCAGCTTGGACGACTACTATGGCTACACCTTC. Translated: CVSSLDDYYGYTF.

A few counts support this clonotype. This sequence joins TRBV30 and TRBJ1-1, with D unresolved. Germline CDR1 is GTSNPN and CDR2 is SVGIG (reference sequence). The CDR3 totals 14 residues. The V end lost 0 bases, the J end lost 7 bases, and 15 bases lay between the germline ends. In DNA form, the CDR3 reads TGTGCCTGGAGTGTAAGGCAGTTTCATAGTGAAGCTTTCTTT. Translating gives CAWSVRQFHSEAFF.

This clonotype was counted ten times or more. J is TRBJ2-7 and V is TRBV5-1; a weak D match, TRBD1 (6 bases). CDR1 is SGHRS and CDR2 is YFSETQ in the germline V gene. The CDR3 has 14 residues. The V end lost 0 bases, the J end lost 7 bases, and 14 bases lay between the germline ends. DNA of the CDR3: TGCGCCAGCAGCTTGGCCTCAACCGGGACAGAGCAGTACTTC. Residues: CASSLASTGTEQYF.

The V gene is TRBV18, the J gene TRBJ1-3, with D hard to call. The CDR3 length is 15 residues. CDR1 is KGHSH and CDR2 is LQKENI in the germline V gene. V lost 0 bases and J 0 bases, leaving 6 bases between the germline ends. The CDR3 nucleotides are TGTGCCAGCTCACCACCCTACTTCTCTGGAAACACCATATATTTT. Translation gives CASSPPYFSGNTIYF.

The sample holds many counts of this clonotype. This rearrangement joins TRBV5-1 to TRBJ2-7, with TRBD1 matching 7 bases. The CDR3 loop spans 13 amino acids. V shed 4 bases, J shed 4 bases, and the junction held 5 bases outside the gene matches. The germline gives CDR1 SGHRS, CDR2 YFSETQ. The CDR3 protein is CASSLGQNYEQYF. The DNA for the CDR3 is TGCGCCAGCAGCCTGGGACAGAATTACGAGCAGTACTTC.

Ten or more counts support this clonotype. The V call is TRBV7-3, the J call TRBJ2-7; possibly TRBD1 or TRBD2 for D (6 bases each). CDR3 size: 13 residues. Germline values: CDR1 SGHTA, CDR2 FQGTGA. The V and J ends lost 3 bases and 4 bases respectively, with 10 bases between them. This chain's CDR3 is CASSFGGGYEQYF. The CDR3 nucleotides read TGTGCCAGCAGCTTCGGGGGCGGGTACGAGCAGTACTTC.

This clonotype was observed many times. This rearrangement joins TRBV29-1 to TRBJ2-3; 7 bases match TRBD1. Trimming cost V 3 bases and J 7 bases; bases outside gene matches: 10. CDR3 size: 14 residues. Per the germline V gene, CDR1 is SQVTM and CDR2 is ANQGSEA. The CDR3 coding sequence is TGCAGCGTTGATCAGGGGGTGTTGAAGAATACGCAGTATTTT. This sequence encodes CSVDQGVLKNTQYF.